The rows below give T cell receptor beta chains drawn from one sample of a study of a mutant IDH1 vaccine in newly diagnosed glioma. Only in-frame clones appear in the TCRdb table, and some are missing; sequencing was by immunoSEQ multiplex PCR. The table shows around 60,000 clones, with about four fifths occurring only once. These TCRs' antigens remain unknown. The material was PBMCs, obtained from a glioma patient whose treatment included an IDH1 peptide vaccine. These receptors were collected from a woman aged 45-59 years with glioma. Each CDR3 is given with its conserved first and last residue. A D gene is named only where the DNA matches it firmly. The size field is filled for only some rows; it gives once, few, many or a size class.

TGTGCCAGCAGCCCGGACCGGTTCTACGAGCAGTACTTC | CASSPDRFYEQYF | . | TRBJ2-7 | . | TRBV11-2
TGTGCCAGCAGCTTTCGAGCCTCCCCGGAGACCCAGTACTTC | CASSFRASPETQYF | . | TRBJ2-5 | . | TRBV7-9
TGTGCCAGTAATGGCGAGCCTGGGCATAACTATGGCTACACCTTC | CASNGEPGHNYGYTF | . | TRBJ1-2 | . | TRBV19
TGTGCCAGCAGTGGCCAGACAGGGGGTTGGAACACTGAAGCTTTCTTT | CASSGQTGGWNTEAFF | once | TRBJ1-1 | TRBD1 | TRBV6-1
TGTGCCAGCAGCAGGGGGACTAGCGGGGATGTCGAGCAGTACTTC | CASSRGTSGDVEQYF | . | TRBJ2-7 | TRBD2 | TRBV5-5
TGTGCCAGCAGCAGGGGGGACAGGGCTCAGCCCCAGCATTTT | CASSRGDRAQPQHF | . | TRBJ1-5 | TRBD1 | TRBV13
TGTGCCAGTAGTATAGATCGACGTCCGTATGGCTACACCTTC | CASSIDRRPYGYTF | . | TRBJ1-2 | . | TRBV19
TGTGCCAGCAGCTCTCTCGGTGCAGGGGCGAGCTCCTACGAGCAGTACTTC | CASSSLGAGASSYEQYF | . | TRBJ2-7 | . | TRBV5-6
TGTGCCAGCAGTTATCAGGCGGCTGACAATCAGCCCCAGCATTTT | CASSYQAADNQPQHF | . | TRBJ1-5 | . | TRBV6-5
TGTGCCAGCAGCTTAAGGTGGGACAGGGAGCGCCGGGGCACAGATACGCAGTATTTT | CASSLRWDRERRGTDTQYF | once | TRBJ2-3 | TRBD1 | TRBV5-6
TGTGCCAGCAGGGACGGGACAGGGCCCTATGGCTACACCTTC | CASRDGTGPYGYTF | . | TRBJ1-2 | TRBD1 | TRBV28
TGTGCCAGCAGTTTCCCTGGACAGGGCTATGAGCAGTTCTTC | CASSFPGQGYEQFF | . | TRBJ2-1 | TRBD1 | TRBV6-6
TGTGCCACCAGATTACCGGGACCCCTAAATAAGCAGTACTTC | CATRLPGPLNKQYF | once | TRBJ2-7 | . | TRBV6-5
TGTGCCAGCAGCTTAGGGGATACTGGGGCCAACGTCCTGACTTTC | CASSLGDTGANVLTF | . | TRBJ2-6 | . | TRBV7-2
TGTGCCAGCACCGGGGCGTCCTATAATTCACCCCTCCACTTT | CASTGASYNSPLHF | . | TRBJ1-6 | . | TRBV6-1
TGCGCCAGCAGCTTGGGGAGGGGGCAGCCCCAGCATTTT | CASSLGRGQPQHF | . | TRBJ1-5 | . | TRBV5-1
TGTGCCAGCAGCGTAGGGACAGGGGGTGGAGAAAAACTGTTTTTT | CASSVGTGGGEKLFF | . | TRBJ1-4 | TRBD1 | TRBV9
TGTGCCAGCAGCCAAGGGGGTCTTAGTAGCAATCAGCCCCAGCATTTT | CASSQGGLSSNQPQHF | . | TRBJ1-5 | . | TRBV4-2
TGTGCCAGCAGTCGACTCCGTGCGGACACTGAAGCTTTCTTT | CASSRLRADTEAFF | . | TRBJ1-1 | . | TRBV6-1
TGCGCCAGCAGCCGGTTAGTGGGGGATGAGACCCAGTACTTC | CASSRLVGDETQYF | . | TRBJ2-5 | . | TRBV4-1
TGTGCCAGTAGTGGCGACGATGGAGAGACCCAGTACTTC | CASSGDDGETQYF | . | TRBJ2-5 | . | TRBV19
TGTGCCAGTAGCAGTGGTCCTGAGCAGTTCTTC | CASSSGPEQFF | . | TRBJ2-1 | . | TRBV19
TGTGCCAGCAGCGTAGGGGCGGGGGTGGCAGATACGCAGTATTTT | CASSVGAGVADTQYF | . | TRBJ2-3 | TRBD2 | TRBV9
TGTGCCAGCAGGCTGACAGGACAGTACGAGCAGTACTTC | CASRLTGQYEQYF | . | TRBJ2-7 | . | TRBV6-1
TGTGCCAGCACCCATATCATAAACAGGTTTGTAGATTCACCCCTCCACTTT | CASTHIINRFVDSPLHF | . | TRBJ1-6 | . | TRBV21-1
TGTGCCAGTAGTGAGGACAGGGGGCGTCCACCCCTCCACTTT | CASSEDRGRPPLHF | few | TRBJ1-6 | TRBD1 | TRBV19
TGTGCCAGCAGTAAAAGACAGGGGGCGGCATTGAACACTGAAGCTTTCTTT | CASSKRQGAALNTEAFF | . | TRBJ1-1 | TRBD1 | TRBV25-1
TGTGCCAGCAGACAAGGAGATACGCAGTATTTT | CASRQGDTQYF | . | TRBJ2-3 | . | TRBV6-5
TGTGCCAGCAGCTTGAGGTACGGAACCTACGAGCAGTACTTC | CASSLRYGTYEQYF | . | TRBJ2-7 | . | TRBV5-5
TGTGCCAGCAGGGGATATAACACTGAAGCTTTCTTT | CASRGYNTEAFF | once | TRBJ1-1 | . | TRBV7-6
TGTGCCAGCAGCCAGTTGAATCGCTACGAGCAGTACTTC | CASSQLNRYEQYF | . | TRBJ2-7 | . | TRBV21-1
TGTGCCAGTACCTCTAGGGGACAGGGTGGCCAAAAACTGTTTTTT | CASTSRGQGGQKLFF | . | TRBJ1-4 | TRBD1 | TRBV19
TGTGCCAGCAGCCAGACCCTGACTAGCGGCTACAATGAGCAGTTCTTC | CASSQTLTSGYNEQFF | once | TRBJ2-1 | TRBD2 | TRBV5-6
TGTGCCAGCAGACCCTTGATGGGACAGGGACATTTC | CASRPLMGQGHF | . | TRBJ1-2 | TRBD1 | TRBV6-6
TGTGCCAGCAGTCTTCTCGGGCAGAGCTTAATGAACACTGAAGCTTTCTTT | CASSLLGQSLMNTEAFF | few | TRBJ1-1 | . | TRBV27
TGTGCCAGCAGTTACTCCCTCGGGGAGACCCAGTACTTC | CASSYSLGETQYF | . | TRBJ2-5 | . | TRBV6-6
TGTGCCAGCAGCCAAGGCTCCCAAGCAACTAATGAAAAACTGTTTTTT | CASSQGSQATNEKLFF | . | TRBJ1-4 | . | TRBV14
TGTGCCAGTAGTATAGTTGGACGCACGAACACTGAAGCTTTCTTT | CASSIVGRTNTEAFF | . | TRBJ1-1 | . | TRBV19
TGTGCCAGCAGTTACTCGAAGGCTAGTCCTTACTACGAGCAGTACTTC | CASSYSKASPYYEQYF | once | TRBJ2-7 | . | TRBV6-7
TGTGCCAGCAGTAGCACGGGGGGGTATGAGTACGAGCAGTACTTC | CASSSTGGYEYEQYF | once | TRBJ2-7 | TRBD2 | TRBV6-5
TGTGCCAGCAGCCGCCCGGGGAAACAAGAGACCCAGTACTTC | CASSRPGKQETQYF | . | TRBJ2-5 | . | TRBV6-6
TGTGCCGGACAGGGAGGGTCCTATGGCTACACCTTC | CAGQGGSYGYTF | few | TRBJ1-2 | TRBD1 | TRBV28
TGTGCCAGCAGCGCCGGTGTAACTTCTTCTTATGGCTACACCTTC | CASSAGVTSSYGYTF | . | TRBJ1-2 | . | TRBV9
TGTGCCAGCAGTTACTGGGCCGATGATAATTCACCCCTCCACTTT | CASSYWADDNSPLHF | once | TRBJ1-6 | . | TRBV6-5
TGCAGCGTTGATGGGTTCGAAGTAGGCTATGGCTACACCTTC | CSVDGFEVGYGYTF | . | TRBJ1-2 | . | TRBV29-1
TGTGCCAGTAGTATCCGAACAGGAACGGGTACTGAAGCTTTCTTT | CASSIRTGTGTEAFF | . | TRBJ1-1 | . | TRBV19
TGTGCCAGCAGCTCCATGGGGGGGGGCCGTCCCACAGATACGCAGTATTTT | CASSSMGGGRPTDTQYF | . | TRBJ2-3 | . | TRBV7-2
TGTGCCAGCAGCTTAGATGCAGGGAGGAAGACCCAGTACTTC | CASSLDAGRKTQYF | . | TRBJ2-5 | . | TRBV7-9
TGCAGCGTTGAAGTTCGCAACGAGCAGTACTTC | CSVEVRNEQYF | few | TRBJ2-7 | . | TRBV29-1
TGTGCCAGCAGCTCGACATCAGGGGCGGGGGGGGAAAAACTGTTTTTT | CASSSTSGAGGEKLFF | . | TRBJ1-4 | . | TRBV5-6
TGTGCCAGCAGTGAATGGGTGACAGGGACCTACAATGAGCAGTTCTTC | CASSEWVTGTYNEQFF | once | TRBJ2-1 | TRBD1 | TRBV6-1
TGTGCCAGCAGCTTAGATCTAAGAGGAAAAGCTTTCTTT | CASSLDLRGKAFF | . | TRBJ1-1 | . | TRBV11-2
TGTGCCAGCAGTTACTCGGGGCACTCCTATAATTCACCCCTCCACTTT | CASSYSGHSYNSPLHF | . | TRBJ1-6 | . | TRBV6-6